A single sample is the source of the 25 T cell receptor beta chains below, sequenced in a study of cytomegalovirus exposure and HLA in healthy donors. It was with 60 Vbeta and 13 Jbeta primers that the PCR ran. Some clones are missing from TCRdb's copy, which holds only in-frame ones; the method was immunoSEQ multiplex PCR. Here the sample spans about 150,000 clones, more than 9.5% being singletons. Source material: PBMCs. These receptors were collected from a man between 50 and 59 years old in good health and CMV-seronegative.

The sample holds a few counts of this clone. The V call is TRBV7-8, the J call TRBJ1-1; 7 nucleotides agree with TRBD1. From germline, CDR1 is SGHVS and CDR2 FQNEAQ. The CDR3 runs to 17 residues. The V gene end was trimmed by 1 base and the J gene end by 1 base; junction bases not matched to a gene: 9. The CDR3 DNA reads as TGTGCCAGCAGCTTAGAGGGGAGAAACAGGGGGAACACTGAAGCTTTCTTT. Encoded protein: CASSLEGRNRGNTEAFF. The whole variable domain, remainder taken from reference TRBV7-8 and TRBJ1-1, is GAGVSQSPRYKVAKRGQDVALRCDPISGHVSLFWYQQALGQGPEFLTYFQNEAQLDKSGLPSDRFFAERPEGSVSTLKIQRTQQEDSAVYLCASSLEGRNRGNTEAFFGQGTRLTVV.

This clone was detected only a few times. This chain links TRBV5-1 with TRBJ1-1; D possibly corresponds to TRBD1 (5 bases). The CDR3 length is 15 residues. V was shortened by 3 bases and J by 3 bases, with 15 bases between the two germline ends. Germline assignment: CDR1 SGHRS and CDR2 YFSETQ. CDR3 loop: CASSSYAAGDTEAFF. For the CDR3, the DNA is TGCGCCAGCAGCTCCTACGCGGCGGGGGACACTGAAGCTTTCTTT. The variable domain in full, with the rest retrieved from reference TRBV5-1 and TRBJ1-1, is KAGVTQTPRYLIKTRGQQVTLSCSPISGHRSVSWYQQTPGQGLQFLFEYFSETQRNKGNFPGRFSGRQFSNSRSEMNVSTLELGDSALYLCASSSYAAGDTEAFFGQGTRLTVV.

This clone was counted only a few times. The chain joins TRBV6-6 to TRBJ2-2, with 8 bases identical to TRBD1. J was trimmed by 1 base and V by 6 bases; bases with no gene match: 1. The CDR3 sequence is 14 residues long. In germline, CDR1 is MNHNY, CDR2 SVGAGI (reference sequence). CDR3 residues: CASRDRENTGELFF. CDR3 nucleotides: TGTGCCAGCAGGGACAGGGAGAACACCGGGGAGCTGTTTTTT.

This clone appeared a few times. One end of the junction does not line up with germline, which may come from a read error. The genes are TRBV5-1 and TRBJ2-1; the D gene is possibly TRBD2 (6 bases). The CDR3 contains 14 residues. Germline loops: CDR1 SGHRS, CDR2 YFSETQ. In DNA form, the CDR3 reads TGCGCCAGCAACTTGGTACGGGAGAGGGGTGAGCAGTTCTTC. Translating gives CASNLVRERGEQFF.

With respect to this clone: Other DNA sequences of this sample code for an identical CDR3. CDR3 bases: TGTGCCAGCAGCGTCGGCAGGGTGAACACTGAAGCTTTCTTT. It is translated as CASSVGRVNTEAFF. The chain is built from TRBV9 and TRBJ1-1, with D perhaps matching TRBD1 (5 bases). V shed 2 bases and J shed 0 bases, with 8 bases lying between them. This CDR3 spans 14 amino acids. Germline V gene data show CDR1 as SGDLS and CDR2 as YYNGEE. Complete variable domain (other parts from reference TRBV9 and TRBJ1-1): DSGVTQTPKHLITATGQRVTLRCSPRSGDLSVYWYQQSLDQGLQFLIQYYNGEERAKGNILERFSAQQFPDLHSELNLSSLELGDSALYFCASSVGRVNTEAFFGQGTRLTVV.

The rearrangement uses TRBV27 and TRBJ2-1; 11 bases align to TRBD2. The germline gives CDR1 MNHEY, CDR2 SMNVEV (reference sequence). The CDR3 is 19 residues long. V shed 6 bases and J 2 bases; nucleotides not matched to a gene: 15. CDR3 sequence reads: CASRPLAGGVQTPYNEQFF. The CDR3 coding sequence is TGTGCCAGCAGGCCGCTAGCGGGAGGAGTTCAGACCCCCTACAATGAGCAGTTCTTC.

V usage is TRBV19 and J usage is TRBJ1-5, with D tentatively TRBD1 (6 bases). Per germline, CDR1 LNHDA and CDR2 SQIVND (reference sequence). V lost 4 bases, J lost 4 bases, and 14 bases lay in between. The CDR3 is 15 amino acids. The CDR3, as DNA: TGTGCCAGTAGTACCCAGGCCCAGGGGAATCAGCCCCAGCATTTT. Its protein product is CASSTQAQGNQPQHF.

This chain uses TRBV2 with TRBJ2-1; 7 bases align to TRBD1. J lost 1 base, V lost 5 bases, and 2 bases had no gene match. The CDR3 runs to 14 residues. Germline lookup yields CDR1 SNHLY and CDR2 FYNNEI. The chain's CDR3 is CASSQQGSYNEQFF. In nucleotides, the CDR3 is TGTGCCAGCAGTCAACAGGGGTCCTACAATGAGCAGTTCTTC.

This clone was seen a few times. The chain has TRBV4-1 and TRBJ2-6, with TRBD1 identical over 10 bases. With V trimmed by 4 bases and J by 0 bases, 9 bases remained unmatched. Germline V gene sequence: CDR1 MGHRA, CDR2 YSYEKL. The CDR3 covers 19 residues. The CDR3 loop is CASSPDRGSFSSGANVLTF. The CDR3 nucleotides are TGCGCCAGCAGCCCGGACAGGGGGTCGTTCTCCTCTGGGGCCAACGTCCTGACTTTC.

In its sample, this clone was seen a few times. The V call is TRBV6-1, the J call TRBJ1-3, with TRBD1 identical over 7 bases. The CDR3 is 16 amino acids. CDR1 is MNHNS, CDR2 SASEGT, per germline. Unmatched junction bases numbered 4, after V lost 2 bases and J lost 0 bases. The CDR3 bases are TGTGCCAGCAGTGAATGGGACAGCACCTCTGGAAACACCATATATTTT. It translates to CASSEWDSTSGNTIYF.

CDR3 residues: CASSSPGPYEQFF. In DNA, the CDR3 is TGTGCCAGCAGCAGCCCAGGGCCCTATGAGCAGTTCTTC. The chain links TRBV7-9 to TRBJ2-1; maybe TRBD1 (5 bases). The V end lost 5 bases, the J end lost 8 bases, and 13 bases lay between the germline ends. Per germline, CDR1 SEHNR and CDR2 FQNEAQ (reference sequence). CDR3 length equals 13 residues.

This clone was counted only a few times. The chain is built from TRBV4-1 and TRBJ2-3; D is undetermined. Looked up from germline, CDR1 is MGHRA and CDR2 is YSYEKL. V lost 0 bases, J lost 6 bases, and 13 bases lay in between. The CDR3 runs 15 residues. CDR3 amino acids: CASSQDPGPMDTQYF. The CDR3 DNA reads as TGCGCCAGCAGCCAAGATCCTGGGCCCATGGATACGCAGTATTTT.

In regard to this clone: Other DNA sequences from this sample encode an identical CDR3 as well. The CDR3 region is CASSLNRDGYTF. The CDR3 DNA follows: TGCGCCAGCAGCTTGAACAGGGATGGCTACACCTTC. The chain combines TRBV5-1 with TRBJ1-2; weak D call: TRBD1 (6 bases). V was shortened by 1 base and J by 6 bases, with 7 bases between the two germline ends. The CDR3 totals 12 residues. Germline V gene data show CDR1 as SGHRS and CDR2 as YFSETQ.

The CDR3 loop is CASSSGQGAPLGGYTF. DNA of the CDR3: TGCGCCAGCAGCTCCGGACAGGGCGCCCCCCTTGGTGGCTACACCTTC. This chain connects TRBV5-1 to TRBJ1-2, with 8 bases that match TRBD1. With V trimmed by 3 bases and J by 7 bases, 14 bases remained unmatched. CDR1 SGHRS and CDR2 YFSETQ come from the germline V gene. The CDR3 totals 16 residues.

CDR3 in DNA: TGTGCCAGCAGTTCCGACAGGCTGGTCGCTTTCTTT. Translating it yields CASSSDRLVAFF. This chain uses TRBV2 with TRBJ1-1; a weak D match, TRBD1 (6 bases). The V gene's germline CDR1 is SNHLY and CDR2 FYNNEI. The CDR3 consists of 12 residues. Trimming left V 5 bases short and J 11 bases short, with 15 bases between. Drawing the rest from reference TRBV2 and TRBJ1-1, the complete variable domain is EPEVTQTPSHQVTQMGQEVILRCVPISNHLYFYWYRQILGQKVEFLVSFYNNEISEKSEIFDDQFSVERPDGSNFTLKIRSTKLEDSAMYFCASSSDRLVAFFGQGTRLTVV.

This clone was seen a few times. V and J are TRBV5-4 and TRBJ1-2; 8 positions agree with TRBD1. V gave up 0 bases and J gave up 3 bases; unmatched junction bases: 1. This CDR3 region has 14 residues. Per germline, CDR1 SGHNT and CDR2 YYREEE (reference sequence). CDR3 in DNA: TGTGCCAGCAGCTTGGACAGGGGGGACTATGGCTACACCTTC. Translation gives CASSLDRGDYGYTF.

This clone was detected a few times. The chain is built from TRBV5-1 and TRBJ2-1; 7 nucleotides align to TRBD2. CDR3 length: 15 residues. V trimming: 4 bases; J trimming: 8 bases; junction bases outside the gene matches: 12. Per the germline V gene, CDR1 is SGHRS and CDR2 is YFSETQ. CDR3 region: CASSGVGGMSDEQFF. The CDR3 DNA reads TGCGCCAGCAGCGGCGTGGGGGGGATGAGCGATGAGCAGTTCTTC.

The chain employs TRBV7-9 and TRBJ2-1; 9 bases are a match to TRBD2. The germline V gene has CDR1 SEHNR and CDR2 FQNEAQ (reference sequence). This CDR3 spans 15 amino acids. Trimming removed 3 bases from V and 3 bases from J; junction bases left unmatched: 3. In nucleotides, the CDR3 is TGTGCCAGCAGCTTTAGCGGGGGATTCTACAATGAGCAGTTCTTC. Translating it yields CASSFSGGFYNEQFF.

This clone was observed a few times. The J gene is TRBJ1-2, the V gene TRBV15, with D maybe TRBD1 (6 bases). Looked up from germline, CDR1 is LNHNV and CDR2 is YYDKDF (reference sequence). Trimming removed 4 bases at V and 5 bases at J, with 20 bases between. This CDR3 is built from 16 residues. For the CDR3, the DNA is TGTGCCACCAGCATTCAGACAGGTCCCTCTGGGTATGGCTACACCTTC. Translating gives CATSIQTGPSGYGYTF.

This rearrangement joins TRBV18 to TRBJ1-2; D gene uncertain. Germline V gene data show CDR1 as KGHSH and CDR2 as LQKENI. V lost 1 base and J lost 4, with 16 bases in between. The CDR3 runs to 16 residues. CDR3 DNA: TGTGCCAGCTCACCACAACCAGACCACGGGAGCTATGGCTACACCTTC. Protein product: CASSPQPDHGSYGYTF.

The chain recombines TRBV7-8 with TRBJ1-1; D unclear. CDR1 SGHVS and CDR2 FQNEAQ come from the germline V gene. V lost 2 bases to trimming and J lost 6 bases, with 13 bases between them. This CDR3 is built from 14 residues. This chain's CDR3 is CASSLRKGGAEAFF. The CDR3 DNA reads TGTGCCAGCAGCTTAAGGAAGGGAGGAGCTGAAGCTTTCTTT.

This clone turned up a few times. This chain links TRBV19 with TRBJ1-4; TRBD1 agrees at 9 bases. The CDR3 is 14 residues long. The J segment lost 6 bases and the V segment lost 6 bases, leaving 5 bases of the junction unmatched. Germline CDR1 reads LNHDA; CDR2 reads SQIVND (reference sequence). CDR3 sequence (DNA): TGTGCCAGTAGACGGACAGGGGATCATGAAAAACTGTTTTTT. Its protein is CASRRTGDHEKLFF.

This clone was seen more than once but under ten times. The chain has TRBV11-3 and TRBJ1-1; D ambiguous. The germline gives CDR1 SGHNT, CDR2 YENEEA. V shed 4 bases and J shed 3 bases, with 12 bases lying between them. The CDR3 is 14 amino acids. The CDR3 DNA follows: TGTGCCAGCAGCTCCGGAGTTGCGGACACTGAAGCTTTCTTT. Residues: CASSSGVADTEAFF.

The chain joins TRBV30 to TRBJ1-5; 9 bases line up with TRBD1. Germline CDR1 reads GTSNPN; CDR2 reads SVGIG (reference sequence). V lost 5 bases to trimming and J lost 2 bases; unmatched junction nucleotides: 7. The CDR3 is 15 amino acids. CDR3: CAWDRGQGGNQPQHF. Here the CDR3 DNA reads TGTGCCTGGGACCGGGGACAGGGCGGCAATCAGCCCCAGCATTTT.

The V and J genes are TRBV9 and TRBJ2-5, with 10 bases that match TRBD1. CDR1 SGDLS and CDR2 YYNGEE come from the germline V gene. This CDR3 is 15 amino acids long. After removal of 4 bases from V and 5 bases from J, the junction contained 8 bases not matched to a gene. The CDR3 DNA reads TGTGCCAGCAGCTCTTTAGGACAGGGGGGGGAGACCCAGTACTTC. Translation gives CASSSLGQGGETQYF.